This T cell receptor beta chain was retrieved from a study of blood T cell repertoires in COVID-19. Turning to the study itself: Some COVID-19 samples were acute and others convalescent; all came from the United States, Italy and Spain. The analysed material was cDNA or gDNA that came from T cells, B-cell-depleted T cells, or PBMCs.

This CDR3 has 15 residues. Trimming removed 5 bases from V and 4 bases from J; junction bases left unmatched: 5. CDR1 SGHTA and CDR2 FQGTGA come from the germline V gene. Study processing details: By means of reference gene primer amplification, nucleated cell counts were estimated. Repertoires were generated with immunoSEQ multiplex PCR, while TCRdb's copy carries only in-frame clones and drops some. The V and J calls and clone size are taken from that table; D and trimming were inferred from the DNA. Of roughly 70,000 clones listed, more than 85% are singletons. The source is a human donor with active COVID-19. The donor label of this sample is uncertain. The sequenced sample consisted of peripheral blood. J is TRBJ2-3 and V is TRBV7-3; 11 bases fit TRBD2. DNA of the CDR3: TGTGCCAGCAGCCAACTAGCGGGAGTGTCAGATACGCAGTATTTT. Protein: CASSQLAGVSDTQYF. The variable domain in full, completed from reference TRBV7-3 and TRBJ2-3, reads GAGVSQTPSNKVTEKGKYVELRCDPISGHTALYWYRQSLGQGPEFLIYFQGTGAADDSGLPNDRFFAVRPEGSVSTLKIQRTERGDSAVYLCASSQLAGVSDTQYFGPGTRLTVL.